This TCR beta chain was identified in a study of T cell changes during pregnancy in multiple sclerosis. Sequencing was performed with immunoSEQ multiplex PCR; in TCRdb, only in-frame clones are kept and a portion is missing. The sample has more than 30,000 clones; about 93% are singletons. The CDR3 loop spans 15 amino acids. In germline, CDR1 is SGHDN, CDR2 FVKESK. Trimming shortened V by 5 bases and J by 3 bases, and 17 bases separated the two germline ends. The sample consisted of CD4+ T cells from peripheral blood mononuclear cells, taken in the third trimester of pregnancy. The TCR was taken from a female donor in good health, enrolled as a control in a pregnancy study. This chain joins TRBV14 and TRBJ2-7, with a possible D match to TRBD1 (5 bases). CDR3 DNA: TGTGCCAGCAGCTCCAACCAGGGTCACCTCTACGAGCAGTACTTC. This sequence encodes CASSSNQGHLYEQYF.